The 21 T cell receptor beta chains presented below share a single source sample, sequenced in a study of T cells in Graves' hyperthyroidism and ophthalmopathy (dated by TCRdb to between 2018 and 2020). Library preparation used multiplex PCR. Data came from an Illumina HiSeq 2000. Amplification of TCR beta CDR3 regions was carried out from RNA transcripts. The first round of RT-PCR for the TCR CDR3 was performed with the HTBI primer set and the Qiagen OneStep RT-PCR kit. The public reads were reanalyzed by TCRdb: fastp trimming at Q25, MiXCR alignment, in-frame beta chains only. Rows with one shared CDR3 protein collapse into an entry with the most common genes and DNA. The sample has 480,000 or so distinct CDR3 sequences on record, around 50% of them singletons. About 45% of the sample rests with the top ten. Sequenced material: peripheral blood or thyroid tissue (not recorded which). These receptors all come from an adult woman with Graves' disease, either hyperthyroidism or ophthalmopathy (not recorded which).

The rearrangement uses TRBV10-1 and TRBJ2-5; TRBD1 is a possible D gene (6 bases). The ends were cut back, 0 bases at V and 3 bases at J, with 11 bases in the middle. Per the germline V gene, CDR1 is WNHNN and CDR2 is SYGVQD (reference sequence). The CDR3 runs to 15 residues. CDR3 coding DNA: TGCGCCAGCAGTGAGTCGACGGCAGGGGAAGAGACCCAGTACTTC. This gives the protein CASSESTAGEETQYF.

The chain combines TRBV29-1 with TRBJ2-7; the D gene is possibly TRBD2 (5 bases). The CDR3 is made up of 11 amino acids. V gave up 7 bases and J gave up 3 bases, with 10 bases separating them. CDR1 and CDR2 (germline): SQVTM, ANQGSEA. CDR3 nucleotides: TGCAGCGGTACAGAGGGCTACGAGCAGTACTTC. Protein product: CSGTEGYEQYF.

The V gene is TRBV20-1, the J gene TRBJ1-1; D remains ambiguous. Germline V CDR1 and CDR2: DFQATT, SNEGSKA (reference sequence). Trimming left V 6 bases short and J 1 base short, with 27 bases between. CDR3 length equals 18 residues. DNA of the CDR3: TGCAGTGCCGCATCCAATACGTTGAGAGGACCCTCGAACACTGAAGCTTTCTTT. Translating it yields CSAASNTLRGPSNTEAFF.

This clonotype was seen ten or more times. The V gene is TRBV25-1, the J gene TRBJ2-7; TRBD1 matches 9 bases. This CDR3 has 14 amino acids. J lost 0 bases, V lost 3 bases, and 0 bases had no gene match. Germline V gives CDR1 MGHDK, CDR2 SYGVNS. CDR3 residues: CASSEDRGSYEQYF. The CDR3 DNA sequence: TGTGCCAGCAGTGAGGACAGGGGCTCCTACGAGCAGTACTTC.

Worth noting for this clonotype: Compared with germline, one end of the junction differs, possibly owing to a read error. The chain carries TRBV7-9 and TRBJ2-7, with 12 bases lining up with TRBD1. Germline CDR1 reads SEHNR; CDR2 reads FQNEAQ (reference sequence). The CDR3 extends over 16 amino acids. The CDR3 here is CASSTAGTGGGYEQCF. The CDR3 nucleotides are TGTGCCAGCAGCACCGCCGGGACAGGGGGCGGGTACGAGCAGTGCTTC.

This clonotype was seen many times. The rearrangement joins TRBV5-8 to TRBJ2-5; 8 bases line up with TRBD2. The ends lost 4 bases at V and 5 bases at J; junction bases unmatched: 13. The CDR3 is made up of 16 amino acids. Per germline, CDR1 SGHTS and CDR2 YDEGEE. CDR3: CASSPRGAGGLETQYF. For the CDR3, the DNA is TGTGCCAGCAGCCCCCGAGGGGCGGGAGGATTGGAGACCCAGTACTTC.

The chain couples TRBV6-1 to TRBJ1-2; the D is unclear. This CDR3 has 14 amino acids. In germline, CDR1 is MNHNS, CDR2 SASEGT. V was pared by 5 bases and J by 3 bases, with 13 bases between. The CDR3 region is CASSKPGPHYGYTF. The CDR3, as DNA: TGTGCCAGCAGTAAACCTGGACCTCACTATGGCTACACCTTC.

The CDR3 protein is CASNLGQGARGYTF. DNA for the CDR3: TGTGCCAGCAACCTGGGACAGGGGGCGCGAGGCTACACCTTC. The chain links TRBV12-3 or TRBV12-4 to TRBJ1-2; 12 bases line up with TRBD1. After removal of 7 bases from V and 8 bases from J, the junction contained 8 bases not matched to a gene. The CDR3 has 14 amino acids.

This clonotype was counted once. The genes are TRBV5-6 and TRBJ1-3; D remains ambiguous. CDR1 and CDR2 from the germline V gene are SGHDT and YYEEEE. The CDR3 extends over 12 amino acids. The V gene lost 3 bases and the J gene lost 8 bases, with 9 bases spanning the gap. CDR3 DNA sequence: TGTGCCAGCAGCTCGGGTTTGGACACCATATATTTT. Residues: CASSSGLDTIYF.

This clonotype has ten or more counts. Here the CDR3 reads CASSEAGWTDSPLHF. In DNA, the CDR3 is TGTGCCAGCAGTGAAGCAGGGTGGACAGATTCACCCCTCCACTTT. The J gene is TRBJ1-6, the V gene TRBV2; D possibly corresponds to TRBD1 (6 bases). The germline CDR1 and CDR2 sequences are SNHLY and FYNNEI. V was cut by 0 bases and J by 8 bases, with 11 bases left in between. This CDR3 has 15 amino acids.

This clonotype turned up a few times. The chain joins TRBV28 to TRBJ1-4; 8 bases match TRBD1. V was clipped by 5 bases and J by 8 bases; unmatched bases: 7. Germline values: CDR1 MDHEN, CDR2 SYDVKM. The CDR3 length is 14 residues. In nucleotides, the CDR3 is TGTGCCAGCAGTCCTGGACAGGGTTGGGAAAAACTGTTTTTT. This gives the protein CASSPGQGWEKLFF.

This sequence joins TRBV7-6 and TRBJ1-4, with TRBD1 matching 9 bases. The CDR3 has 14 amino acids. Germline trimming cut 4 bases from V and 8 bases from J; bases unmatched to any gene: 5. The germline gives CDR1 SGHVS, CDR2 FNYEAQ. The CDR3 sequence is CASSSTGGWEKLFF. The CDR3 coding sequence is TGTGCCAGCAGCTCCACAGGGGGCTGGGAAAAACTGTTTTTT. Full variable domain (missing parts from reference TRBV7-6 and TRBJ1-4): GAGVSQSPRYKVTKRGQDVALRCDPISGHVSLYWYRQALGQGPEFLTYFNYEAQQDKSGLPNDRFSAERPEGSISTLTIQRTEQRDSAMYRCASSSTGGWEKLFFGSGTQLSVL.

The chain couples TRBV10-3 to TRBJ1-5; D perhaps matches TRBD1 (5 bases). This CDR3 is built from 13 residues. Trimming removed 4 bases from V and 14 bases from J, with 18 bases in between. Germline CDR1 is ENHRY and CDR2 is SYGVKD. The CDR3 bases are TGTGCCATCAGTGGGGGGGGAGCAGCCTACGAGCATTTT. Its protein is CAISGGGAAYEHF.

This clonotype was picked up a small number of times. The chain is built from TRBV2 and TRBJ1-1; tentative D call: TRBD1 (6 bases). The V gene's germline CDR1 is SNHLY and CDR2 FYNNEI. CDR3 length: 15 amino acids. The V and J ends lost 5 bases and 1 base respectively, with 14 bases between them. The CDR3, as DNA: TGTGCCAGCAGTTTATGGGCGACAGGGAACACTGAAGCTTTCTTT. Translation: CASSLWATGNTEAFF.

The CDR3 bases are TGTGCCAGCAGCTCTTTAGTAGGGGAGGGCCATCAGCCCCAGTACTTC. Amino acids: CASSSLVGEGHQPQYF. This chain links TRBV7-6 with TRBJ2-5; the match to TRBD2 covers 7 bases. V shed 4 bases, J shed 9 bases, and the junction held 17 bases outside the gene matches. The germline CDR1 and CDR2 sequences are SGHVS and FNYEAQ. The CDR3 length is 16 residues. The full variable domain, with the rest looked up from reference TRBV7-6 and TRBJ2-5, is GAGVSQSPRYKVTKRGQDVALRCDPISGHVSLYWYRQALGQGPEFLTYFNYEAQQDKSGLPNDRFSAERPEGSISTLTIQRTEQRDSAMYRCASSSLVGEGHQPQYFGPGTRLLVL.

This clonotype was detected a few times. The CDR3 loop reads CASSHHHLTGGFNQPQHF. CDR3 DNA: TGTGCCAGCAGCCACCACCACCTGACAGGGGGGTTCAATCAGCCCCAGCATTTT. The rearrangement links TRBV3-2 to TRBJ1-5; TRBD1 is the table's D call and was not checked against the DNA. TRBV3-2 is flagged as a pseudogene. The CDR3 runs to 18 residues.

This clonotype was counted at least ten times. This sequence joins TRBV11-3 and TRBJ2-7; D ambiguous. CDR1 SGHNT and CDR2 YENEEA come from the germline V gene. The CDR3 sequence is 15 residues long. V was cut by 1 base and J by 6 bases, with 16 bases left in between. The DNA for the CDR3 is TGTGCCAGCAGCTTAGTGTACCCGATTTTCTGCGAGCAGTACTTC. This sequence encodes CASSLVYPIFCEQYF.

For this clonotype: A read error is possible here, since a much larger clone lies one base away. The V call is TRBV7-8, the J call TRBJ1-5; D remains unclear. The CDR3 runs 16 residues. The germline V gene has CDR1 SGHVS and CDR2 FQNEAQ. The CDR3 bases are TGTGCCAGCACTCCCGGGGTGTTTTTGGGCAATCAGCTCCAGCATTTT. This gives the protein CASTPGVFLGNQLQHF.

This chain joins TRBV7-9 and TRBJ2-7, with 8 positions matching TRBD2. The CDR3 is made up of 17 amino acids. The germline V gene encodes CDR1 SEHNR and CDR2 FQNEAQ (reference sequence). V was clipped by 5 bases and J by 0 bases; unmatched bases: 12. DNA of the CDR3: TGTGCCAGCAGCCCGATTAGCCTAGCGGGTAGCTCCTACGAGCAGTACTTC. Residues: CASSPISLAGSSYEQYF.

J is TRBJ2-2 and V is TRBV5-1; D uncertain. Germline V gene data show CDR1 as SGHRS and CDR2 as YFSETQ. The V gene lost 4 bases and the J gene lost 4 bases, with 8 bases spanning the gap. The CDR3 contains 13 residues. CDR3 in DNA: TGCGCCAGCAGCCCCATACCCACCGGGGAGCTGTTTTTT. This encodes CASSPIPTGELFF.

In DNA, the CDR3 is TGTGCCATCAGTGACCTGGGTGGAAACACCATATATTTT. Translating gives CAISDLGGNTIYF. The genes are TRBV10-3 and TRBJ1-3, with D hard to call. The CDR3 covers 13 residues. Deletions cut 3 bases from V and 3 bases from J, with 6 bases between. Germline V gene lookup returns CDR1 ENHRY and CDR2 SYGVKD.